These 8 T cell receptor beta chains were sequenced from one sample in a study of Graves' ophthalmopathy and Graves' hyperthyroidism. The authors amplified TCR beta CDR3 regions from RNA transcripts. Second-round multiplex PCR came after a first-round RT-PCR that employed HTBI primers. In TCRdb, the multiplex PCR reads were re-called with MiXCR into one record per CDR3 protein. The table has 200,000 to 250,000 distinct CDR3 sequences, around 45% seen once. The material sequenced was peripheral blood. The receptors originated from an adult man with Graves' ophthalmopathy.

V is TRBV5-4 and J is TRBJ2-7, with TRBD2 matching 8 bases. This CDR3 is built from 14 residues. Germline CDR1 is SGHNT and CDR2 is YYREEE (reference sequence). J gave up 5 bases and V 4 bases, and 8 bases lay outside the gene matches. In DNA, the CDR3 is TGTGCCAGCAGCCCCGTAACGGGGGGGAACGAGCAGTACTTC. Translation: CASSPVTGGNEQYF.

A note on this clonotype: The junction departs from germline at one end; a sequencing error may be responsible. The chain joins TRBV5-1 to TRBJ2-2, with D unclear. CDR1 is SGHRS, CDR2 YFSETQ, per germline. The CDR3 runs to 14 residues. CDR3 region: CATMTGGAYNEQFF. The CDR3 nucleotides read TGCGCCACCATGACGGGCGGTGCTTACAATGAGCAGTTCTTT.

This clonotype appeared many times. The chain has TRBV15 and TRBJ2-7; TRBD2 might be the D (6 bases). CDR1 and CDR2 (germline): LNHNV, YYDKDF (reference sequence). Trimming took 0 bases from V and 0 from J, leaving 12 bases between them. The CDR3 sequence is 16 residues long. The CDR3 loop is CATSREGTGSSYEQYF. Written as DNA, the CDR3 is TGTGCCACCAGCAGAGAGGGGACTGGGAGCTCCTACGAGCAGTACTTC.

V and J are TRBV4-3 and TRBJ1-5, with 8 bases identical to TRBD1. V was pared by 1 base and J by 3 bases, with 8 bases of the junction left unmatched. CDR3 length: 17 residues. CDR1 is LGHNA, CDR2 YSLEER, per germline. The CDR3 spells CASSQGGQGTSNQPQHF. CDR3 bases: TGCGCCAGCAGCCAAGGAGGACAGGGCACCTCCAATCAGCCCCAGCATTTT.

Ten or more counts support this clonotype. V is TRBV7-2 and J is TRBJ2-7, with a possible D match to TRBD2 (5 bases). Germline CDR1 is SGHTA and CDR2 is FQGNSA. The V end lost 4 bases, the J end lost 9 bases, and 13 bases lay between the germline ends. The CDR3 has 12 residues. As DNA, the CDR3 is TGTGCCAGCAGCTCACGGCGGGCCCCGCAGTACTTC. It encodes CASSSRRAPQYF.

This rearrangement joins TRBV2 to TRBJ2-5, with D possibly being TRBD1 (6 bases). CDR1 is SNHLY and CDR2 is FYNNEI in the germline V gene. The CDR3 contains 15 residues. Trimming removed 1 base from V and 0 bases from J, with 9 bases in between. CDR3 nucleotide sequence: TGTGCCAGCAGTGAAGGCCGGGACAACCAAGAGACCCAGTACTTC. Protein product: CASSEGRDNQETQYF. Variable domain in full (rest from reference TRBV2 and TRBJ2-5): EPEVTQTPSHQVTQMGQEVILRCVPISNHLYFYWYRQILGQKVEFLVSFYNNEISEKSEIFDDQFSVERPDGSNFTLKIRSTKLEDSAMYFCASSEGRDNQETQYFGPGTRLLVL.

The chain employs TRBV2 and TRBJ2-7; D is possibly TRBD1 (5 bases). The CDR3 is 14 amino acids. From germline, CDR1 is SNHLY and CDR2 FYNNEI. V shed 8 bases and J shed 5 bases, with 19 bases lying between them. CDR3 in DNA: TGTGCCAGCTCACCAGGGCTAAGAAAGGACGAGCAGTACTTC. Its protein product is CASSPGLRKDEQYF.

This clonotype was seen ten or more times. The chain couples TRBV25-1 to TRBJ1-1, with TRBD1 matching 9 bases. The CDR3 runs to 13 residues. The V gene end was trimmed by 6 bases and the J gene end by 4 bases; junction bases not matched to a gene: 3. Germline CDR1 MGHDK, CDR2 SYGVNS. The CDR3 coding sequence is TGTGCCAGCAGCATGACAGGGGGCACTGAAGCTTTCTTT. Its protein product is CASSMTGGTEAFF.